Following are 30 T cell receptor beta chains from one sample sequenced in a study of blood T cell repertoires in COVID-19. Generated by immunoSEQ multiplex PCR, the TCRdb table keeps only in-frame clones and is missing some. Here the sample spans 260,000 or so clones, 80% to 90% being singletons. Sequences were obtained from peripheral blood. These receptor sequences come from an elderly woman with COVID-19, enrolled during active disease.

V is TRBV27 and J is TRBJ2-2; perhaps TRBD2 as D (5 bases). Trimming took off 3 bases at V and 4 bases at J, with 9 bases between the two ends. CDR3 size: 14 residues. From germline, CDR1 is MNHEY and CDR2 SMNVEV (reference sequence). In DNA, the CDR3 is TGTGCCAGCAGTTTTCGCCGGGGCACCGGGGAGCTGTTTTTT. Translating gives CASSFRRGTGELFF.

The chain has TRBV18 and TRBJ1-1, with 7 bases fitting TRBD1. Trimming removed 4 bases from V and 0 bases from J; junction bases left unmatched: 5. The CDR3 runs 15 residues. Germline V gene lookup returns CDR1 KGHSH and CDR2 LQKENI. The CDR3 reads CASSQGQVMNTEAFF. CDR3 sequence (DNA): TGTGCCAGCTCACAAGGACAGGTGATGAACACTGAAGCTTTCTTT.

The V gene is TRBV28, the J gene TRBJ2-6; D gene unclear. Germline CDR1 is MDHEN and CDR2 is SYDVKM. This CDR3 is built from 15 residues. Trimming removed 10 bases from V and 0 bases from J, with 13 bases in between. Here the CDR3 reads CATTGSVSGANVLTF. The DNA for the CDR3 is TGTGCCACCACCGGGTCAGTCTCTGGGGCCAACGTCCTGACTTTC.

This clone has just one count. The chain combines TRBV28 with TRBJ2-7; 9 positions match TRBD1. The trim removed 6 bases at V and 2 bases at J, leaving 8 bases unmatched. Germline values: CDR1 MDHEN, CDR2 SYDVKM. This CDR3 is 15 amino acids long. Here the CDR3 reads CASRGDRVEAYEQYF. CDR3 sequence (DNA): TGTGCCAGCAGGGGGGACAGGGTAGAAGCCTACGAGCAGTACTTC.

The chain has TRBV6-5 and TRBJ1-1; TRBD1 aligns across 7 bases. Germline lookup yields CDR1 MNHEY and CDR2 SVGAGI. V trimming: 6 bases; J trimming: 9 bases; junction bases outside the gene matches: 4. This CDR3 comprises 11 residues. DNA of the CDR3: TGTGCCAGCAGCCAGGGGGTACAAGCTTTCTTT. It yields the protein CASSQGVQAFF.

The rearrangement links TRBV10-3 to TRBJ2-7; 9 bases fit TRBD1. V lost 6 bases and J lost 5; bases outside the gene matches: 8. Germline loops: CDR1 ENHRY, CDR2 SYGVKD. The CDR3 length is 14 residues. CDR3 nucleotides: TGTGCCATCAGGTCGACAGGGGGGGACAACGAGCAGTACTTC. This codes for CAIRSTGGDNEQYF.

The chain links TRBV5-4 to TRBJ2-5, with TRBD2 identical over 14 bases. Per germline, CDR1 SGHNT and CDR2 YYREEE (reference sequence). The trim removed 4 bases at V and 4 bases at J, leaving 6 bases unmatched. This CDR3 contains 16 residues. The CDR3 protein is CASSTRTSGRPETQYF. The CDR3 DNA is TGTGCCAGCAGCACCAGGACTAGCGGGAGGCCAGAGACCCAGTACTTC.

The rearrangement links TRBV5-1 to TRBJ2-7; TRBD1 agrees at 7 bases. Germline V gives CDR1 SGHRS, CDR2 YFSETQ. V shed 2 bases, J shed 2 bases, and the junction held 10 bases outside the gene matches. The CDR3 length is 16 residues. For the CDR3, the DNA is TGCGCCAGCAGCTTCAAGGAACAGGGGAGCACCTACGAGCAGTACTTC. Translation: CASSFKEQGSTYEQYF.

The chain has TRBV29-1 and TRBJ1-2, with TRBD1 matching 7 bases. The V gene end was trimmed by 1 base and the J gene end by 4 bases; junction bases not matched to a gene: 6. Per germline, CDR1 SQVTM and CDR2 ANQGSEA. This CDR3 spans 14 amino acids. The DNA of the CDR3 is TGCAGCGTTGAAGCAGGGGGTCGAGGCTATGGCTACACCTTC. It yields the protein CSVEAGGRGYGYTF.

This sequence joins TRBV7-3 and TRBJ2-3; D is ambiguous. V lost 0 bases to trimming and J lost 6 bases, with 7 bases between them. The CDR3 is made up of 13 amino acids. Germline V gives CDR1 SGHTA, CDR2 FQGTGA. The CDR3 loop reads CASSLTAFDTQYF. The CDR3 bases are TGTGCCAGCAGCTTAACGGCTTTTGATACGCAGTATTTT.

This chain uses TRBV5-1 with TRBJ2-1, with D perhaps TRBD1 (6 bases). Germline-derived CDR1 and CDR2 are SGHRS and YFSETQ. V was clipped by 2 bases and J by 7 bases, with 16 bases between them. The CDR3 loop spans 15 amino acids. The CDR3 DNA follows: TGCGCCAGCAGCTTTCAGGGGAGTACGAGAAATGAGCAGTTCTTC. It translates to CASSFQGSTRNEQFF. The full variable domain, rest sourced from reference TRBV5-1 and TRBJ2-1, is KAGVTQTPRYLIKTRGQQVTLSCSPISGHRSVSWYQQTPGQGLQFLFEYFSETQRNKGNFPGRFSGRQFSNSRSEMNVSTLELGDSALYLCASSFQGSTRNEQFFGPGTRLTVL.

The chain has TRBV7-2 and TRBJ2-7; the match to TRBD2 covers 10 bases. Per germline, CDR1 SGHTA and CDR2 FQGNSA. The CDR3 totals 19 residues. V lost 5 bases and J lost 7; bases outside the gene matches: 23. CDR3 region: CASSLTSGQSSSWSWEQYF. The CDR3 bases are TGTGCCAGCAGCCTGACTAGCGGGCAGAGTTCCTCCTGGTCGTGGGAGCAGTACTTC.

The table lists this clone with a count of one. The V gene is TRBV28, the J gene TRBJ1-4; D unclear. The V gene's germline CDR1 is MDHEN and CDR2 SYDVKM. V was cut by 6 bases and J by 6 bases, with 8 bases left in between. The CDR3 extends over 12 amino acids. The CDR3 nucleotides read TGTGCCAGCAGGTCTCTTTATGAAAAACTGTTTTTT. Protein: CASRSLYEKLFF.

The chain recombines TRBV6-5 with TRBJ1-2, with D hard to call. V lost 0 bases to trimming and J lost 2 bases, with 10 bases between them. CDR3 length: 15 residues. CDR1 is MNHEY, CDR2 SVGAGI, per germline. This chain's CDR3 is CASSYSREGNYGYTF. For the CDR3, the DNA is TGTGCCAGCAGTTACTCGAGGGAGGGAAACTATGGCTACACCTTC.

The chain has TRBV27 and TRBJ2-3, with 13 bases fitting TRBD2. Germline CDR1 MNHEY, CDR2 SMNVEV (reference sequence). The J segment lost 6 bases and the V segment lost 9 bases, leaving 15 bases of the junction unmatched. The CDR3 spans 17 residues. CDR3 nucleotide sequence: TGTGCCAGTGCCCCTCTGACTAGCGGGGGGCCAGGGGATACGCAGTATTTT. It codes for CASAPLTSGGPGDTQYF.

V and J are TRBV6-2 or TRBV6-3 and TRBJ1-2, with 7 bases identical to TRBD1. V lost 4 bases to trimming and J lost 5 bases; unmatched junction nucleotides: 16. In germline, CDR1 is MNHEY, CDR2 SVGEGT. The CDR3 contains 17 residues. The CDR3 DNA is TGTGCCAGCAGTTCCTTCTCACCGGGACAGAGAGTTTATGGCTACACCTTC. Amino acids: CASSSFSPGQRVYGYTF.

This clone has just a few counts. The J gene is TRBJ2-5, the V gene TRBV11-2; possible D gene TRBD1, 6 bases. CDR1 is SGHAT, CDR2 FQNNGV, per germline. V dropped 1 base and J dropped 3 bases, with 9 bases sitting between them. The CDR3 length is 14 residues. CDR3 residues: CASSLGTVKETQYF. DNA of the CDR3: TGTGCCAGCAGCTTAGGGACAGTCAAAGAGACCCAGTACTTC.

In nucleotides, the CDR3 is TGTGCCAGCTCAAAGCAAACTAACTATGGCTACACCTTC. Its translation: CASSKQTNYGYTF. The chain recombines TRBV3-1 (or the pseudogene TRBV3-2) with TRBJ1-2; D unclear. The germline gives CDR1 LGHDT, CDR2 YNNKEL (reference sequence). CDR3 size: 13 residues. Trimming pared 8 bases from V and 0 bases from J, leaving 10 bases between.

This clone has only one observation. The rearrangement joins TRBV4-1 to TRBJ1-1; D remains unclear. CDR3 length: 11 amino acids. V lost 3 bases and J 11 bases, leaving 10 bases between the germline ends. Germline assignment: CDR1 MGHRA and CDR2 YSYEKL. In nucleotides, the CDR3 is TGCGCCAGCAGCCACAGCGGTTTGGCTTTCTTT. Residues: CASSHSGLAFF.

This rearrangement joins TRBV6-5 to TRBJ1-6; 7 nucleotides match TRBD1. The CDR3 length is 14 residues. CDR1 MNHEY and CDR2 SVGAGI come from the germline V gene. Losses at the gene ends were 10 bases for V and 9 bases for J; bases not matched to a gene: 12. The CDR3 DNA reads TGTGCCACCTCGAGACAGGGCAATCTTTCACCCCTCCACTTT. Protein sequence: CATSRQGNLSPLHF.

This rearrangement joins TRBV7-2 to TRBJ2-6; no reliable D call. Germline CDR1 reads SGHTA; CDR2 reads FQGNSA. CDR3 length: 14 residues. Trimming stripped 5 bases from V and 4 bases from J, with 9 bases between. For the CDR3, the DNA is TGTGCCAGCAGCCTCCCGCGGGGGGCCAACGTCCTGACTTTC. The encoded protein is CASSLPRGANVLTF.

The J gene is TRBJ1-2, the V gene TRBV20-1; D perhaps matches TRBD1 (5 bases). The CDR3 extends over 10 amino acids. Germline V lookup: CDR1 DFQATT, CDR2 SNEGSKA (reference sequence). The CDR3 DNA follows: TGCAGCTCCCCGCTGGGGCGCTACACCTTC. This gives the protein CSSPLGRYTF.

V is TRBV18 and J is TRBJ1-2; 9 bases fit TRBD1. The CDR3 totals 15 residues. The V segment lost 3 bases and the J segment 8 bases; nucleotides outside the gene matches: 10. From germline, CDR1 is KGHSH and CDR2 LQKENI. The CDR3 DNA sequence: TGTGCCAGCTCACCCGGGACCGGGACAGGGAACGGCTACACCTTC. Residues: CASSPGTGTGNGYTF.

This clone was counted a single time. V gene TRBV6-5 combines with J gene TRBJ1-4; TRBD1 aligns across 9 bases. The J segment lost 4 bases and the V segment lost 2 bases, leaving 2 bases of the junction unmatched. The V gene's germline CDR1 is MNHEY and CDR2 SVGAGI. The CDR3 is made up of 15 amino acids. As DNA, the CDR3 is TGTGCCAGCAGTTACGCGGACAGGGGTAATGAAAAACTGTTTTTT. Translated, it gives CASSYADRGNEKLFF.

The chain carries TRBV5-1 and TRBJ2-7; D gene ambiguous. Trimming shortened V by 0 bases and J by 1 base, and 14 bases separated the two germline ends. CDR3 length: 16 residues. CDR1 SGHRS and CDR2 YFSETQ come from the germline V gene. CDR3 DNA sequence: TGCGCCAGCAGCTTGGGTCTTAACACCCCTTCCTACGAGCAGTACTTC. It translates to CASSLGLNTPSYEQYF.

The chain is built from TRBV18 and TRBJ1-1; D is possibly TRBD1 (5 bases). From germline, CDR1 is KGHSH and CDR2 LQKENI. The CDR3 is made up of 17 amino acids. The ends were cut back, 2 bases at V and 1 base at J, with 17 bases in the middle. The CDR3 sequence: CASSPWQGSISNTEAFF. The CDR3 DNA is TGTGCCAGCTCACCATGGCAGGGATCTATTTCGAACACTGAAGCTTTCTTT.

V usage is TRBV5-1 and J usage is TRBJ1-2; D perhaps matches TRBD1 (6 bases). V lost 4 bases to trimming and J lost 1 base, with 14 bases between them. The CDR3 totals 15 residues. The V gene's germline CDR1 is SGHRS and CDR2 YFSETQ. CDR3 sequence (DNA): TGCGCCAGCAGCCCGGACAGCCGAATTAACTATGGCTACACCTTC. Protein product: CASSPDSRINYGYTF.

The chain joins TRBV5-1 to TRBJ1-1; 7 bases agree with TRBD1. The CDR3 covers 16 residues. Germline lookup yields CDR1 SGHRS and CDR2 YFSETQ. The V segment lost 4 bases and the J segment 1 base; nucleotides outside the gene matches: 10. In DNA, the CDR3 is TGCGCCAGCAGCCCACACTCTGGGACAGCGAACACTGAAGCTTTCTTT. Translating gives CASSPHSGTANTEAFF.

This chain links TRBV6-5 with TRBJ2-5; 9 nucleotides align to TRBD1. The CDR3 extends over 15 amino acids. V lost 5 bases, J lost 4 bases, and 8 bases stayed unmatched. Per the germline V gene, CDR1 is MNHEY and CDR2 is SVGAGI. The CDR3 region is CASSPGQGVLETQYF. DNA for the CDR3: TGTGCCAGCAGTCCGGGACAGGGAGTTCTAGAGACCCAGTACTTC.

As for this clone: A junction end diverges from the germline sequence, so it may reflect a read error. CDR3: CASRKDRERAGYGYTF. The CDR3 region has the DNA TGTGCTAGCAGAAAGGACAGGGAGAGGGCTGGTTATGGCTACACCTTC. The chain employs TRBV7-7 and TRBJ1-2, with TRBD1 identical over 8 bases. There are 16 residues in the CDR3. The germline V gene has CDR1 SSHAT and CDR2 FNYEAQ (reference sequence). The full variable domain, completed using reference TRBV7-7 and TRBJ1-2, is GAGVSQSPRYKVTKRGQDVTLRCDPISSHATLYWYQQALGQGPEFLTYFNYEAQPDKSGLPSDRFSAERPEGSISTLTIQRTEQRDSAMYRCASRKDRERAGYGYTFGSGTRLTVV.